A single sample is the source of the 22 T cell receptor beta chains below, sequenced in a study of human T cells and chemical hapten exposure. MiXCR, run by TCRdb on the RACE reads, gives a single entry per CDR3 protein. The sample has approximately 79,000 distinct CDR3 sequences; around 10% are singletons. Time point specified: patch test 1, 2 weeks after DPC sensitization. Treatment reported: therapeutic diphenylcyclopropenone sensitization with weekly scalp DPC. Here the sequenced sample was whole blood, taken in connection with sensitization to the hapten diphenylcyclopropenone (DPC). The receptor set was obtained from a woman aged 50 to 65 with alopecia areata. Some clones in this sample may be carry-over from other donors' samples.

The chain carries TRBV28 and TRBJ1-1; TRBD1 is a possible D gene (6 bases). This CDR3 is 12 amino acids long. The V and J ends lost 8 bases and 10 bases respectively, with 17 bases between them. Germline V gene data show CDR1 as MDHEN and CDR2 as SYDVKM. CDR3 sequence reads: CASRLGGKGAFF. DNA of the CDR3: TGTGCCAGCCGACTGGGGGGCAAGGGAGCTTTCTTT.

This clonotype was observed a handful of times. V and J are TRBV27 and TRBJ2-7; D gene uncertain. CDR3 length: 13 residues. Germline V CDR1 and CDR2: MNHEY, SMNVEV (reference sequence). Trimming removed 0 bases at V and 5 bases at J, with 8 bases between. The CDR3 loop is CASSLSAQDEQYF. The CDR3 DNA reads as TGTGCCAGCAGTTTATCGGCGCAAGACGAGCAGTACTTC.

The chain joins TRBV6-5 to TRBJ2-2; TRBD1 is a possible D gene (5 bases). Germline CDR1 is MNHEY and CDR2 is SVGAGI. Trimming cost V 2 bases and J 0 bases, with 10 bases left between them. This CDR3 is 16 amino acids long. The CDR3 coding sequence is TGTGCCAGCAGTTACACTGGGGCCGCGAACACCGGGGAGCTGTTTTTT. It specifies CASSYTGAANTGELFF.

This clonotype was recorded a few times. This chain uses TRBV9 with TRBJ1-2, with D perhaps matching TRBD1 (6 bases). The length of the CDR3 is 13 residues. With 4 bases removed from V and 6 bases from J, the gap between germline ends came to 13 bases. Germline assignment: CDR1 SGDLS and CDR2 YYNGEE. The CDR3 protein is CASSPQGVHGYTF. CDR3 bases: TGTGCCAGCAGCCCACAGGGAGTCCATGGCTACACCTTC.

This clonotype appeared a few times. The V gene is TRBV6-6, the J gene TRBJ2-2, with D uncertain. CDR1 is MNHNY and CDR2 is SVGAGI in the germline V gene (reference sequence). The CDR3 consists of 13 residues. V lost 4 bases, J lost 6 bases, and 9 bases lay in between. The CDR3 DNA sequence: TGTGCCAGCAGTTTTGGGTTCCCCGGGGAGCTGTTTTTT. Its translation is CASSFGFPGELFF.

This clonotype has just a few counts. The chain employs TRBV7-2 and TRBJ2-3; 13 bases line up with TRBD2. J gave up 4 bases and V 4 bases, and 2 bases lay outside the gene matches. CDR1 and CDR2 (germline): SGHTA, FQGNSA. This CDR3 is 15 amino acids long. The CDR3 nucleotides are TGTGCCAGCAGCTCGGGACTAGCGGGATCAGATACGCAGTATTTT. It encodes CASSSGLAGSDTQYF.

This clonotype has only a few counts. This chain uses TRBV12-3 or TRBV12-4 with TRBJ1-1; D not resolved. This CDR3 comprises 16 residues. V was shortened by 6 bases and J by 4 bases, with 21 bases between the two germline ends. DNA for the CDR3: TGTGCCAGCAGGAAGCAAGCGCCCGGTTGGAGCACTGAAGCTTTCTTT. It translates to CASRKQAPGWSTEAFF.

At least ten counts were recorded for this clonotype. This chain links TRBV6-2 or TRBV6-3 with TRBJ2-3, with 8 bases aligning to TRBD1. Germline V gives CDR1 MNHEY, CDR2 SVGEGT. The J segment lost 4 bases and the V segment lost 7 bases, leaving 7 bases of the junction unmatched. The CDR3 is made up of 14 amino acids. CDR3 sequence: CASIGGQEPDTQYF. CDR3 DNA: TGTGCCAGCATAGGGGGACAGGAACCAGATACGCAGTATTTT.

This clonotype was counted ten times or more. The chain couples TRBV7-2 to TRBJ2-5, with 10 nucleotides matching TRBD1. V gave up 5 bases and J gave up 4 bases; unmatched junction bases: 4. Germline V gene data show CDR1 as SGHTA and CDR2 as FQGNSA. The CDR3 is 14 residues long. The CDR3 DNA sequence: TGTGCCAGCAGCCAGGGACAGGGGACAGAGACCCAGTACTTC. It specifies CASSQGQGTETQYF.

This clonotype was observed a few times. The chain recombines TRBV29-1 with TRBJ2-5, with TRBD2 matching 8 bases. J lost 4 bases, V lost 7 bases, and 5 bases had no gene match. The CDR3 runs to 12 residues. CDR1 is SQVTM, CDR2 ANQGSEA, per germline. The CDR3: CSASSGRETQYF. The CDR3 nucleotides read TGCAGCGCCTCAAGCGGGAGAGAGACCCAGTACTTC.

This clonotype was seen ten or more times. The chain links TRBV28 to TRBJ2-7, with D uncertain. The germline V and J ends were trimmed by 6 bases and 4 bases, with 13 bases remaining between them. This CDR3 is 13 amino acids long. The germline CDR1 and CDR2 sequences are MDHEN and SYDVKM. The chain's CDR3 is CASSKKPRYEQYF. The CDR3 DNA reads TGTGCCAGCAGCAAGAAACCACGTTACGAGCAGTACTTC.

This chain's CDR3 is CASSLERGSTDTQYF. CDR3 bases: TGTGCCAGCAGCTTAGAGCGGGGGAGCACAGATACGCAGTATTTT. The chain is built from TRBV7-2 and TRBJ2-3; 8 bases align to TRBD2. Germline loops: CDR1 SGHTA, CDR2 FQGNSA. After removal of 1 base from V and 0 bases from J, the junction contained 0 bases not matched to a gene. This CDR3 region has 15 residues.

This chain links TRBV6-5 with TRBJ2-6; 9 positions agree with TRBD1. V lost 2 bases to trimming and J lost 4 bases; unmatched junction nucleotides: 6. The CDR3 totals 17 residues. CDR1 is MNHEY, CDR2 SVGAGI, per germline. The CDR3 loop reads CASSYTPQGAGANVLTF. In DNA form, the CDR3 reads TGTGCCAGCAGTTACACCCCACAGGGGGCGGGGGCCAACGTCCTGACTTTC.

This chain links TRBV4-3 with TRBJ2-6; D call uncertain. Looked up from germline, CDR1 is LGHNA and CDR2 is YSLEER. This CDR3 has 16 residues. Trimming shortened V by 4 bases and J by 1 base, and 11 bases separated the two germline ends. CDR3 DNA sequence: TGCGCCAGCAGCCGCGTACAGTCGTCTGGGGCCAACGTCCTGACTTTC. Translating gives CASSRVQSSGANVLTF.

This clonotype was seen ten or more times. V gene TRBV29-1 combines with J gene TRBJ1-1; D might be TRBD1 (5 bases). Germline V gene data show CDR1 as SQVTM and CDR2 as ANQGSEA. V lost 8 bases, J lost 0 bases, and 19 bases lay in between. The CDR3 sequence is 15 residues long. The CDR3 spells CSFSLGGSVNTEAFF. CDR3 nucleotide sequence: TGCAGCTTCTCCCTGGGGGGTTCCGTGAACACTGAAGCTTTCTTT.

This clonotype was detected only a few times. V usage is TRBV5-1 and J usage is TRBJ1-2; D unclear. Trimming took 0 bases from V and 4 from J, leaving 10 bases between them. The CDR3 sequence is 14 residues long. The germline V gene encodes CDR1 SGHRS and CDR2 YFSETQ. The CDR3 DNA reads TGCGCCAGCAGCTTGGTAGGGAGTGGCTATGGCTACACCTTC. This translates into CASSLVGSGYGYTF.

This clonotype was detected only a few times. V usage is TRBV5-1 and J usage is TRBJ2-3; D gene unclear. The germline V gene encodes CDR1 SGHRS and CDR2 YFSETQ. The CDR3 length is 10 residues. V was cut by 4 bases and J by 7 bases, with 4 bases left in between. The CDR3 DNA sequence: TGCGCCAGCAGCGGGAATACGCAGTATTTT. Its protein product is CASSGNTQYF.

This clonotype has only a few counts. The chain has TRBV6-6 and TRBJ2-7; D gene unclear. V lost 5 bases and J lost 2, with 16 bases in between. Germline CDR1 reads MNHNY; CDR2 reads SVGAGI (reference sequence). This CDR3 has 15 residues. The CDR3 sequence: CASSPLPPRAYEQYF. The CDR3 DNA follows: TGTGCCAGCAGTCCTCTCCCCCCCCGGGCCTACGAGCAGTACTTC.

This chain connects TRBV11-2 to TRBJ1-1; 10 positions agree with TRBD1. Germline lookup yields CDR1 SGHAT and CDR2 FQNNGV. CDR3 length equals 16 residues. Trimming at V came to 5 bases and at J to 4 bases, leaving 10 bases not matched to a gene. The CDR3 region is CASSPRTGGGPTEAFF. The CDR3 DNA reads TGTGCCAGCAGCCCCCGGACAGGGGGGGGACCCACTGAAGCTTTCTTT.

The J gene is TRBJ2-7, the V gene TRBV6-6, with TRBD2 identical over 9 bases. Germline V lookup: CDR1 MNHNY, CDR2 SVGAGI (reference sequence). Trimming cost V 6 bases and J 5 bases; bases outside gene matches: 8. CDR3 length: 14 residues. The CDR3 reads CASRNSGRGNEQYF. CDR3 coding DNA: TGTGCCAGCAGGAATAGCGGGAGAGGGAACGAGCAGTACTTC.

This clonotype was seen only a few times. J is TRBJ2-5 and V is TRBV14; D might be TRBD1 or TRBD2, each matching 5 bases. Germline lookup yields CDR1 SGHDN and CDR2 FVKESK. V was cut by 4 bases and J by 5 bases, with 17 bases left in between. The length of the CDR3 is 15 residues. CDR3 nucleotide sequence: TGTGCCAGCAGCCGGGACCCGCCAGTCGGGGAGACCCAGTACTTC. It translates to CASSRDPPVGETQYF.

This clonotype was observed a few times. The rearrangement links TRBV20-1 to TRBJ2-7, with unresolved D. The CDR3 is 11 amino acids. The V and J ends lost 0 bases and 7 bases respectively, with 7 bases between them. In germline, CDR1 is DFQATT, CDR2 SNEGSKA (reference sequence). CDR3 in DNA: TGCAGTGCTAGAGATCGAAGGGAGCAGTACTTC. Its protein product is CSARDRREQYF.